This T cell receptor beta chain is from a study of T cell repertoires in cytomegalovirus infection. Study at large: Public TCR beta signatures were indicative of both CMV infection and a matching HLA type. Overall study findings and caveats: Based on cumulative public TCR beta family frequency, carriers of CMV plus the relevant HLA were identified. HLA-C-restricted, CMV-specific TCR beta clonotypes were dominant ex vivo.

A note on this clonotype: The antigen remains undetermined.

Germline CDR1 and CDR2: SGHRS and YFSETQ. With V trimmed by 3 bases and J by 2 bases, 8 bases remained unmatched. The length of the CDR3 is 16 residues. TCRdb reprocessed the reads with MiXCR, giving one entry per CDR3 protein. Here the sample spans 150,000 to 200,000 distinct CDR3 sequences, about 28% being singletons. Material for sequencing was PBMCs. The receptor's source is a human donor in good health (CMV status not recorded). Some clones in this sample may be carry-over from other donors' samples. The chain has TRBV5-1 and TRBJ2-7, with 10 bases identical to TRBD2. CDR3 in amino acids: CASSWAPSGGPYEQYF. The CDR3 DNA reads TGCGCCAGCAGCTGGGCTCCTAGCGGGGGCCCCTACGAGCAGTACTTC.